This record looks at one TCR beta chain sequence and its context. Its cognate antigen is unknown. TCR beta VDJ and CDR3 were profiled, and genomic DNA was the template. TCRdb passed the reads through MiXCR, listing each CDR3 protein once. Altogether about 210,000 distinct CDR3 sequences are present, around 32% being singletons, with the ten largest covering 0.95% to 1.2%. These data are taken from a study of CD8+CD57+ T cells in acquired aplastic anemia. Study context: The mean DNA yield obtained from sorted CD4+ and CD8+ cells came to 3 to 3.5 ug. The average read count for CD4+ cells in healthy donors was roughly 10 million.

Study-wide results and caveats: Both patients and controls carried the same twenty-nine CD8+ CDR3 sequences. Simpson's diversity of CD8+ cells was not significantly different in patients compared with controls.

The CDR3 contains 13 residues. Trimming cost V 4 bases and J 4 bases, with 5 bases left between them. Germline V gene sequence: CDR1 ENHRY, CDR2 SYGVKD. This TCR was sampled from a human donor in good health, serving as a control. Source material: sorted CD4+, CD8+, or CD8+CD57+ T cells (not recorded which) from PBMCs. This chain connects TRBV10-3 to TRBJ2-6, with D unresolved. The CDR3 bases are TGTGCCATCAGTGGGACCGGGGCCAACGTCCTGACTTTC. Translation: CAISGTGANVLTF.